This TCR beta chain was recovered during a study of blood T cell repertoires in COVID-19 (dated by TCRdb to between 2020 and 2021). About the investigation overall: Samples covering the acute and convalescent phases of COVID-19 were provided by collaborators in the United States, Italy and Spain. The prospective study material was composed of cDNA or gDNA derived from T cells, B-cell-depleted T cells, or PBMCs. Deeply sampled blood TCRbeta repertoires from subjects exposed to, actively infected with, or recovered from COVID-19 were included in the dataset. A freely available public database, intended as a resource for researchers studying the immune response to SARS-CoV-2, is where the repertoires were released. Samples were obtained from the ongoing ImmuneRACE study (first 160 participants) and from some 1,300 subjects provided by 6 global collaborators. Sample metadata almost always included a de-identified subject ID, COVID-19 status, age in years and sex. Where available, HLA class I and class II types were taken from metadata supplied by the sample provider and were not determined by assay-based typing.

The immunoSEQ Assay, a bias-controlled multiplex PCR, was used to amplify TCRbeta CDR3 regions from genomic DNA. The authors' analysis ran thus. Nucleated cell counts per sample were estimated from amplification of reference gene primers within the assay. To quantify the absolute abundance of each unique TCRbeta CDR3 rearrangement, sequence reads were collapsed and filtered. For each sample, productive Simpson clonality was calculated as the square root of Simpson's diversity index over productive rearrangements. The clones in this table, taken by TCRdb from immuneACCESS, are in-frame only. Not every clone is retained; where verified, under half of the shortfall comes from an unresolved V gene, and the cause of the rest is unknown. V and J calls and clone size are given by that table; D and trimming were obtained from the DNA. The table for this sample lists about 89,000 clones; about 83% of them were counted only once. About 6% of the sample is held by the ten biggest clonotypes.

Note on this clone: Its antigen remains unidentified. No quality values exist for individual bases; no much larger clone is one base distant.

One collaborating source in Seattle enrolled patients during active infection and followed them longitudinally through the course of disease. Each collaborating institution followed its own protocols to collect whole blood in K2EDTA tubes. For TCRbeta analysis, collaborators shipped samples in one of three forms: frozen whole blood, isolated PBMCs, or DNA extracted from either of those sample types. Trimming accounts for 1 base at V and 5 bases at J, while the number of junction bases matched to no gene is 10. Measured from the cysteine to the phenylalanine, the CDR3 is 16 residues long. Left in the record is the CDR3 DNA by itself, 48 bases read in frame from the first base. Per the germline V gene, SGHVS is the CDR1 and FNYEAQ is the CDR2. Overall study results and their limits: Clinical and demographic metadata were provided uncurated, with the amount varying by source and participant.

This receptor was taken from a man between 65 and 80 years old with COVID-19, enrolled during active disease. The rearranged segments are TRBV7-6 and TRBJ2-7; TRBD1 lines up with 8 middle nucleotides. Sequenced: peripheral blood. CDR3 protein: CASSLGQGASGNEQYF. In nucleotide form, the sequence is TGTGCCAGCAGCTTAGGGCAGGGGGCCTCGGGGAACGAGCAGTACTTC. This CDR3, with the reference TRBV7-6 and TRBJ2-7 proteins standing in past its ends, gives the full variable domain GAGVSQSPRYKVTKRGQDVALRCDPISGHVSLYWYRQALGQGPEFLTYFNYEAQQDKSGLPNDRFSAERPEGSISTLTIQRTEQRDSAMYRCASSLGQGASGNEQYFGPGTRLTVT.